The 3 T cell receptor beta chains below were found in one sample sequenced in a study of CD8+ T cells in alopecia areata. cDNA prepared by RNA extraction and subsequent reverse transcription served as the template for sequencing. TCRdb keeps only in-frame clones here, not all; method: immunoSEQ multiplex PCR. The data contain under 70,000 clones, 55% to 65% of them seen just once; the ten biggest clones take up around a sixth. Sequenced material: CD8+ T cells sorted from blood, taken at week 0. Receptors were obtained from a human donor with alopecia areata.

V and J are TRBV29-1 and TRBJ1-3; D is unclear. V was trimmed by 4 bases and J by 2 bases, leaving 6 bases between them. The CDR3 length is 12 residues. Germline V gives CDR1 SQVTM, CDR2 ANQGSEA. As DNA, the CDR3 is TGCAGCGTTGTAGGGACTGGAAACACCATATATTTT. This translates into CSVVGTGNTIYF.

This clone was found a few times. This chain uses TRBV29-1 with TRBJ1-1; D might be TRBD1 (6 bases). The CDR3 runs to 11 residues. The germline V and J ends were trimmed by 5 bases and 5 bases, with 9 bases remaining between them. Germline assignment: CDR1 SQVTM and CDR2 ANQGSEA. The CDR3 DNA reads TGCAGCGTTAGGGGGGAGACTGAAGCTTTCTTT. It translates to CSVRGETEAFF.

The V and J genes are TRBV7-8 and TRBJ1-4, with TRBD1 matching over 8 bases. The CDR3 totals 17 residues. Germline-derived CDR1 and CDR2 are SGHVS and FQNEAQ. Unmatched junction bases numbered 15, after V lost 5 bases and J lost 7 bases. The DNA of the CDR3 is TGTGCCAGCAGCACGAGTCTGACCGGACAGGGAGGTGAAAAACTGTTTTTT. It codes for CASSTSLTGQGGEKLFF.